Listed below are T cell receptor beta chains from one sample, sequenced in a study of blood T cell repertoires in COVID-19. Produced via immunoSEQ multiplex PCR; TCRdb's table is partial and in-frame only. This table has 250,000 to 400,000 clones, roughly 88% appearing once. Material for sequencing was peripheral blood. These receptor sequences come from a woman in her twenties or thirties with COVID-19, enrolled during active disease. CDR3s include the opening cysteine and the closing phenylalanine or tryptophan. D genes are given only for firm matches. Size tells how often a clone was seen (once, few, many) or the class of an expanded clone, and some rows leave it out.

CDR3 DNA: TGTGCCAGCAGCCAAATTGACAGGGTCGGAAACACCATATATTTT
CDR3 protein: CASSQIDRVGNTIYF
CDR3 length: 15
V gene: TRBV3-1/TRBV3-2
J gene: TRBJ1-3
clone size: -
D gene: TRBD1

CDR3 DNA: TGTGCCAGCTCACTCCGACTAGCGGGGGATAACACCGGGGAGCTGTTTTTT
CDR3 protein: CASSLRLAGDNTGELFF
CDR3 length: 17
V gene: TRBV18
J gene: TRBJ2-2
clone size: few
D gene: TRBD2

CDR3 DNA: TGTGCCAGCAGTTACTCTTGGGGGCAACTTGAAGCTTTCTTT
CDR3 protein: CASSYSWGQLEAFF
CDR3 length: 14
V gene: TRBV6-5
J gene: TRBJ1-1
clone size: -
D gene: -

CDR3 DNA: TGTGCCAGCAGTTTAACTTCGGGGGTAGATACGCAGTATTTT
CDR3 protein: CASSLTSGVDTQYF
CDR3 length: 14
V gene: TRBV27
J gene: TRBJ2-3
clone size: -
D gene: -

CDR3 DNA: TGTGCCAGCAGCAACAGGGTGTCTAACTATGGCTACACCTTC
CDR3 protein: CASSNRVSNYGYTF
CDR3 length: 14
V gene: TRBV11-3
J gene: TRBJ1-2
clone size: -
D gene: -

CDR3 DNA: TGTGCCAGTAGTACCCGGACAGGGCGAACTGAAGCTTTCTTT
CDR3 protein: CASSTRTGRTEAFF
CDR3 length: 14
V gene: TRBV19
J gene: TRBJ1-1
clone size: -
D gene: TRBD1

CDR3 DNA: TGTGCCAGTAGCTGGGGCAGGAGCTATGGCTACACCTTC
CDR3 protein: CASSWGRSYGYTF
CDR3 length: 13
V gene: TRBV19
J gene: TRBJ1-2
clone size: -
D gene: -

CDR3 DNA: TGTGCCAGCAGGGAAGGGACAGGCGGTTCACCCCTCCACTTT
CDR3 protein: CASREGTGGSPLHF
CDR3 length: 14
V gene: TRBV6-1
J gene: TRBJ1-6
clone size: -
D gene: TRBD1

CDR3 DNA: TGTGCCAGCAGCCAGTCTGGGGGCGTTCACTATGGCTACACCTTC
CDR3 protein: CASSQSGGVHYGYTF
CDR3 length: 15
V gene: TRBV3-1/TRBV3-2
J gene: TRBJ1-2
clone size: -
D gene: -

CDR3 DNA: TGTGCCAGCAGCCAAAGGGCGGGGGGGCTCGCAGATACGCAGTATTTT
CDR3 protein: CASSQRAGGLADTQYF
CDR3 length: 16
V gene: TRBV7-2
J gene: TRBJ2-3
clone size: once
D gene: TRBD2

CDR3 DNA: TGTGCCAGCAGCTCTATCCAGGGGGCGTTGAGGCGCGAGCAGTACTTC
CDR3 protein: CASSSIQGALRREQYF
CDR3 length: 16
V gene: TRBV7-6
J gene: TRBJ2-7
clone size: -
D gene: TRBD1

CDR3 DNA: TGTGCCAGCAGCCCGAGGGTCAAGTCCTCAATCCCGATGAACTACGAGCAGTACTTC
CDR3 protein: CASSPRVKSSIPMNYEQYF
CDR3 length: 19
V gene: TRBV7-9
J gene: TRBJ2-7
clone size: -
D gene: -

CDR3 DNA: TGCAGCGCTAGGGACAGGGACGGCTACACCTTC
CDR3 protein: CSARDRDGYTF
CDR3 length: 11
V gene: TRBV29-1
J gene: TRBJ1-2
clone size: -
D gene: TRBD1

CDR3 DNA: TGTGCCAGCAGTTACCCGTCCCAGCGGGGCCAGAGCACAGATACGCAGTATTTT
CDR3 protein: CASSYPSQRGQSTDTQYF
CDR3 length: 18
V gene: TRBV6-2/TRBV6-3
J gene: TRBJ2-3
clone size: -
D gene: TRBD2

CDR3 DNA: TGTGCCAGCAGCCCTGAGAGCTCTGGAAACACCATATATTTT
CDR3 protein: CASSPESSGNTIYF
CDR3 length: 14
V gene: TRBV11-3
J gene: TRBJ1-3
clone size: -
D gene: -

CDR3 DNA: TGCGCCAGCAGTGACTTCACGCAGGGGATCTTGGATGGCTACACCTTC
CDR3 protein: CASSDFTQGILDGYTF
CDR3 length: 16
V gene: TRBV10-1
J gene: TRBJ1-2
clone size: -
D gene: -

CDR3 DNA: TGCAGCGTTGAAGATGGGCGGGGGGGCCCAGATACGCAGTATTTT
CDR3 protein: CSVEDGRGGPDTQYF
CDR3 length: 15
V gene: TRBV29-1
J gene: TRBJ2-3
clone size: -
D gene: TRBD2

CDR3 DNA: TGTGCCAGCAGCCCTACGACTCGGGAGACCCAGTACTTC
CDR3 protein: CASSPTTRETQYF
CDR3 length: 13
V gene: TRBV7-9
J gene: TRBJ2-5
clone size: -
D gene: -

CDR3 DNA: TGTGCCAGTAGTACCCAACTAGCGGGGGTGGGCGAGACCCAGTACTTC
CDR3 protein: CASSTQLAGVGETQYF
CDR3 length: 16
V gene: TRBV19
J gene: TRBJ2-5
clone size: -
D gene: TRBD2

CDR3 DNA: TGTGCCAGCTCTGGACCGGGAAGTCAGCCCCAGCATTTT
CDR3 protein: CASSGPGSQPQHF
CDR3 length: 13
V gene: TRBV2
J gene: TRBJ1-5
clone size: -
D gene: -

CDR3 DNA: TGTGCCAGTAGTATCGGTTCGACAGGGAGTAAAGCTTTCTTT
CDR3 protein: CASSIGSTGSKAFF
CDR3 length: 14
V gene: TRBV19
J gene: TRBJ1-1
clone size: -
D gene: TRBD1

CDR3 DNA: TGTGCTAGTGGTCCCGGGACACGCACAGATACGCAGTATTTT
CDR3 protein: CASGPGTRTDTQYF
CDR3 length: 14
V gene: TRBV12-5
J gene: TRBJ2-3
clone size: -
D gene: -

CDR3 DNA: TGTGCCGGTGAACCTTGGGACTCCGTCTCGGGCTACACCTTC
CDR3 protein: CAGEPWDSVSGYTF
CDR3 length: 14
V gene: TRBV19
J gene: TRBJ1-2
clone size: once
D gene: -

CDR3 DNA: TGTGCCAGCAGCCAATACAATGAGCAGTTCTTC
CDR3 protein: CASSQYNEQFF
CDR3 length: 11
V gene: TRBV5-5
J gene: TRBJ2-1
clone size: -
D gene: -

CDR3 DNA: TGTGCCAGCAGCTTAGGGCGGGGCCCCGACGAGCAGTACTTC
CDR3 protein: CASSLGRGPDEQYF
CDR3 length: 14
V gene: TRBV7-9
J gene: TRBJ2-7
clone size: -
D gene: -

CDR3 DNA: TGTGCCAGCTCCGGGGGAGCTAATCAGCCCCAGCATTTT
CDR3 protein: CASSGGANQPQHF
CDR3 length: 13
V gene: TRBV18
J gene: TRBJ1-5
clone size: -
D gene: -

CDR3 DNA: TGTGCCAGCAGTTCGGGGACTAGCTCAAGCACAGATACGCAGTATTTT
CDR3 protein: CASSSGTSSSTDTQYF
CDR3 length: 16
V gene: TRBV6-5
J gene: TRBJ2-3
clone size: -
D gene: TRBD2

CDR3 DNA: TGTGCCAGCAAGCGGCTAGCTAGCACAGATACGCAGTATTTT
CDR3 protein: CASKRLASTDTQYF
CDR3 length: 14
V gene: TRBV2
J gene: TRBJ2-3
clone size: -
D gene: -

CDR3 DNA: TGTGCCAGCAGCCTGACGTTGGGAGGCAATGAGCAGTTCTTC
CDR3 protein: CASSLTLGGNEQFF
CDR3 length: 14
V gene: TRBV7-9
J gene: TRBJ2-1
clone size: -
D gene: -

CDR3 DNA: TGCGCCAGCAGTCCTCGACAGGGCGGTAACACCGGGGAGCTGTTTTTT
CDR3 protein: CASSPRQGGNTGELFF
CDR3 length: 16
V gene: TRBV4-3
J gene: TRBJ2-2
clone size: few
D gene: TRBD1

CDR3 DNA: TGTGCCAGCAGCCCTCCCCGGGATAGCGGGGTTATTGAGCAGTTCTTC
CDR3 protein: CASSPPRDSGVIEQFF
CDR3 length: 16
V gene: TRBV3-1/TRBV3-2
J gene: TRBJ2-1
clone size: -
D gene: TRBD2

CDR3 DNA: TGTGCCAGCCTACGGGACTCCTTGATTGGGGAGCTGTTTTTT
CDR3 protein: CASLRDSLIGELFF
CDR3 length: 14
V gene: TRBV2
J gene: TRBJ2-2
clone size: -
D gene: -

CDR3 DNA: TGTGCCAGCAGCCCTGCCGCAGATACGGGAGCCATGACAGATACGCAGTATTTT
CDR3 protein: CASSPAADTGAMTDTQYF
CDR3 length: 18
V gene: TRBV7-9
J gene: TRBJ2-3
clone size: -
D gene: -

CDR3 DNA: TGTGCCAGCAGCCCCGGGGGGGACGAGCAGTACTTC
CDR3 protein: CASSPGGDEQYF
CDR3 length: 12
V gene: TRBV9
J gene: TRBJ2-7
clone size: few
D gene: TRBD2

CDR3 DNA: TGTGCCAGCAGTGAAGCTAGCGGGGGATTCACCGGGGAGCTGTTTTTT
CDR3 protein: CASSEASGGFTGELFF
CDR3 length: 16
V gene: TRBV6-1
J gene: TRBJ2-2
clone size: -
D gene: TRBD2

CDR3 DNA: TGTGCCAGCAGCGAGACAGGTCTATTCTATGGCTACACCTTC
CDR3 protein: CASSETGLFYGYTF
CDR3 length: 14
V gene: TRBV5-6
J gene: TRBJ1-2
clone size: -
D gene: -

CDR3 DNA: TGTGCCAGCAGCGTAGCGGTGGGGGGGGCGTTTGGCTACACCTTC
CDR3 protein: CASSVAVGGAFGYTF
CDR3 length: 15
V gene: TRBV9
J gene: TRBJ1-2
clone size: -
D gene: -

CDR3 DNA: TGCGCCAGCAGCCAAGTGCCCAGGGGAGAGCAGTTCTTC
CDR3 protein: CASSQVPRGEQFF
CDR3 length: 13
V gene: TRBV4-1
J gene: TRBJ2-1
clone size: -
D gene: -

CDR3 DNA: TGTGCCATCCAAGAAGCAGGGGCCACTTCACCCCTCCACTTT
CDR3 protein: CAIQEAGATSPLHF
CDR3 length: 14
V gene: TRBV10-3
J gene: TRBJ1-6
clone size: -
D gene: -

CDR3 DNA: TGTGCCAGTAGTCCGCCCCGGTTTGACAGCCTAGATGAAAAACTGTTTTTT
CDR3 protein: CASSPPRFDSLDEKLFF
CDR3 length: 17
V gene: TRBV19
J gene: TRBJ1-4
clone size: once
D gene: -

CDR3 DNA: TGTGCCAGCAGCTTGAACCTTGGGGGGGCCCCAGATACGCAGTATTTT
CDR3 protein: CASSLNLGGAPDTQYF
CDR3 length: 16
V gene: TRBV5-4
J gene: TRBJ2-3
clone size: -
D gene: -